The 15 T cell receptor beta chains reported below all come from one sample, sequenced in a study of blood T cell repertoires in COVID-19. This table comes from immunoSEQ multiplex PCR, and its TCRdb copy is limited to in-frame clones, with some not included. The sample yields 200,000 to 300,000 clones, just under 85% seen once. The source material was peripheral blood. These receptors were obtained from a woman of 80 years or more with acute or convalescent COVID-19.

The chain couples TRBV7-2 to TRBJ2-2; D possibly corresponds to TRBD1 (6 bases). The germline V gene has CDR1 SGHTA and CDR2 FQGNSA. The CDR3 totals 13 residues. Trimming cost V 5 bases and J 4 bases, with 8 bases left between them. The CDR3 coding sequence is TGTGCCAGCAGCGGACAGACCACCGGGGAGCTGTTTTTT. It encodes CASSGQTTGELFF.

J is TRBJ1-5 and V is TRBV6-5; TRBD1 matches at 12 bases. V shed 5 bases and J 5 bases; nucleotides not matched to a gene: 4. CDR1 and CDR2 from the germline V gene are MNHEY and SVGAGI. The CDR3 spans 15 residues. This CDR3 is CASSTRDRGHQPQHF. The CDR3 region has the DNA TGTGCCAGCAGTACCCGGGACAGGGGGCATCAGCCCCAGCATTTT.

The J gene is TRBJ2-2, the V gene TRBV9; 10 bases line up with TRBD1. J gave up 0 bases and V 4 bases, and 6 bases lay outside the gene matches. This CDR3 is 17 amino acids long. Germline V lookup: CDR1 SGDLS, CDR2 YYNGEE. The CDR3 bases are TGTGCCAGCAGCCCATGGGACAGGGGCGCGAACACCGGGGAGCTGTTTTTT. Protein product: CASSPWDRGANTGELFF.

The CDR3 nucleotides read TGTGCCAGCAGTGGGGGGGGCAGCGGGGGGCTTCAGCCCCAGCATTTT. Protein sequence: CASSGGGSGGLQPQHF. The J gene is TRBJ1-5, the V gene TRBV6-1, with D perhaps TRBD1 (6 bases). The CDR3 contains 16 residues. Germline loops: CDR1 MNHNS, CDR2 SASEGT. V lost 4 bases, J lost 6 bases, and 19 bases lay in between.

In this sample, this clone turned up a few times. The chain combines TRBV5-4 with TRBJ2-7; D not certain. V lost 4 bases and J 1 base, leaving 12 bases between the germline ends. This CDR3 region has 14 residues. From germline, CDR1 is SGHNT and CDR2 YYREEE (reference sequence). CDR3 protein: CASSLSGSSYEQYF. The CDR3 DNA follows: TGTGCCAGCAGCCTGTCAGGATCATCCTACGAGCAGTACTTC.

The V gene is TRBV6-1, the J gene TRBJ1-6; 9 bases agree with TRBD1. V trimming: 0 bases; J trimming: 4 bases; junction bases outside the gene matches: 13. The CDR3 runs to 20 residues. From germline, CDR1 is MNHNS and CDR2 SASEGT. CDR3 residues: CASSEALIPGQGFYNSPLHF. In nucleotides, the CDR3 is TGTGCCAGCAGTGAAGCCCTGATTCCGGGACAGGGTTTTTATAATTCACCCCTCCACTTT.

The chain carries TRBV30 and TRBJ1-2, with 10 bases fitting TRBD1. The CDR3 consists of 15 residues. The junction had 6 bases not matched to a gene; V was cut back by 2 bases and J by 3 bases. The germline V gene encodes CDR1 GTSNPN and CDR2 SVGIG (reference sequence). CDR3 nucleotide sequence: TGTGCCTGGAGTCTTCAGGACAGGGGGTACTATGGCTACACCTTC. Translating gives CAWSLQDRGYYGYTF.

The chain recombines TRBV7-6 with TRBJ2-7, with 12 bases identical to TRBD2. CDR1 SGHVS and CDR2 FNYEAQ come from the germline V gene. The CDR3 has 16 amino acids. Trimming took 1 base from V and 0 from J; bases not matched to a gene: 1. CDR3 sequence: CASSLGTSGVSYEQYF. The CDR3 coding sequence is TGTGCCAGCAGCTTAGGGACTAGCGGGGTCTCCTACGAGCAGTACTTC.

The rearrangement links TRBV7-8 to TRBJ1-1; 10 nucleotides match TRBD1. This CDR3 is 16 amino acids long. The V gene's germline CDR1 is SGHVS and CDR2 FQNEAQ. V gave up 2 bases and J gave up 5 bases; unmatched junction bases: 8. DNA of the CDR3: TGTGCCAGCAGCTTAACGACAGGGGGCCTCGGGACTGAAGCTTTCTTT. This gives the protein CASSLTTGGLGTEAFF.

The V call is TRBV5-6, the J call TRBJ1-5; 7 bases are a match to TRBD1. The CDR3 is made up of 15 amino acids. Unmatched junction bases numbered 5, after V lost 3 bases and J lost 2 bases. Looked up from germline, CDR1 is SGHDT and CDR2 is YYEEEE. The CDR3 DNA sequence: TGTGCCAGCAGCTCTAACAGGGGTCGCAATCAGCCCCAGCATTTT. It is translated as CASSSNRGRNQPQHF.

V is TRBV28 and J is TRBJ1-2, with unresolved D. The CDR3 contains 13 residues. Trimming shortened V by 6 bases and J by 5 bases, and 13 bases separated the two germline ends. Germline V gene data show CDR1 as MDHEN and CDR2 as SYDVKM. Here the CDR3 reads CASRAGGLYGYTF. As DNA, the CDR3 is TGTGCCAGCAGGGCGGGAGGGTTATATGGCTACACCTTC.

CDR3 region: CASSPGRGSNSPLHF. CDR3 bases: TGTGCCAGCAGCCCAGGGAGGGGGAGTAATTCACCCCTCCACTTT. The rearrangement links TRBV3-1 (or the pseudogene TRBV3-2) to TRBJ1-6; the D gene is possibly TRBD1 (6 bases). The CDR3 length is 15 residues. Between the trimmed V and J ends, which lost 4 bases and 6 bases, there was a span of 13 bases. Per the germline V gene, CDR1 is LGHDT and CDR2 is YNNKEL (reference sequence).

This clone has only one observation. The chain recombines TRBV5-1 with TRBJ2-2, with 7 bases matching TRBD1. Per germline, CDR1 SGHRS and CDR2 YFSETQ. V shed 0 bases and J 6 bases; nucleotides not matched to a gene: 2. The CDR3 length is 14 residues. CDR3 protein: CASSLEQGSGELFF. As DNA, the CDR3 is TGCGCCAGCAGCTTGGAACAGGGGTCCGGGGAGCTGTTTTTT. The whole variable domain, remainder taken from reference TRBV5-1 and TRBJ2-2, is KAGVTQTPRYLIKTRGQQVTLSCSPISGHRSVSWYQQTPGQGLQFLFEYFSETQRNKGNFPGRFSGRQFSNSRSEMNVSTLELGDSALYLCASSLEQGSGELFFGEGSRLTVL.

This sequence joins TRBV12-3 or TRBV12-4 and TRBJ2-7; a weak D match, TRBD2 (5 bases). V shed 7 bases and J shed 0 bases, with 10 bases lying between them. The CDR3 consists of 13 residues. The CDR3 DNA reads as TGTGCCAGCAACGGGGAGTTCTCCTACGAGCAGTACTTC. Translation: CASNGEFSYEQYF.

This rearrangement joins TRBV2 to TRBJ2-6; 7 nucleotides agree with TRBD1. The CDR3 is 15 amino acids. With 8 bases clipped from V and 0 bases from J, the junction kept 4 bases outside the gene matches. The germline V gene encodes CDR1 SNHLY and CDR2 FYNNEI. The CDR3 loop is CASSDRTSGANVLTF. As DNA, the CDR3 is TGTGCCAGCTCGGACAGGACCTCTGGGGCCAACGTCCTGACTTTC. The whole variable domain, filled in from reference TRBV2 and TRBJ2-6, reads EPEVTQTPSHQVTQMGQEVILRCVPISNHLYFYWYRQILGQKVEFLVSFYNNEISEKSEIFDDQFSVERPDGSNFTLKIRSTKLEDSAMYFCASSDRTSGANVLTFGAGSRLTVL.